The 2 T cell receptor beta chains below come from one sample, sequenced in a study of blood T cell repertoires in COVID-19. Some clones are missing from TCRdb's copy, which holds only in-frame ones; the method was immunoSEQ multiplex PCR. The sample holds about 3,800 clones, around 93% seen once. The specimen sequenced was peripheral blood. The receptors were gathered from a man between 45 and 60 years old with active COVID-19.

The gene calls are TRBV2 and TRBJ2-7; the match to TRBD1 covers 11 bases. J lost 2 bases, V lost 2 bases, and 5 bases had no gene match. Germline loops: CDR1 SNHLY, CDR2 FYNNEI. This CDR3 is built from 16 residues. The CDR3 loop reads CASSEYSGQGAYEQYF. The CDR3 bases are TGTGCCAGCAGTGAATATTCGGGACAGGGGGCCTACGAGCAGTACTTC.

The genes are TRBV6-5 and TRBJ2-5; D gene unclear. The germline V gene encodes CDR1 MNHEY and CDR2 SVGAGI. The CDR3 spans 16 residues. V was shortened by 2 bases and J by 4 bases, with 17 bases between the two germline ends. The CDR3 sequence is CASSYVSSPGSETQYF. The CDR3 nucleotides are TGTGCCAGCAGTTACGTGTCCAGTCCTGGTTCAGAGACCCAGTACTTC.